This entry lists 10 T cell receptor beta chains sequenced from one sample in a study of blood T cell repertoires in COVID-19. TCRdb keeps only in-frame clones here, not all; method: immunoSEQ multiplex PCR. The data contain 60,000 to 85,000 clones, around 85% of them seen just once; the ten biggest clones take up around 4.4%. The material sequenced was peripheral blood. All receptors come from a man aged 50 to 60 with active COVID-19.

The rearrangement links TRBV10-3 to TRBJ1-2; unclear D gene. The germline V gene encodes CDR1 ENHRY and CDR2 SYGVKD. This CDR3 has 12 amino acids. V was cut by 9 bases and J by 4 bases, with 12 bases left in between. This CDR3 reads CAIRQEIYGYTF. The DNA of the CDR3 is TGTGCCATTAGGCAGGAAATCTATGGCTACACCTTC.

The genes are TRBV18 and TRBJ1-4; 9 bases map to TRBD1. Germline CDR1 KGHSH, CDR2 LQKENI. Trimming cost V 2 bases and J 5 bases; bases outside gene matches: 0. This CDR3 is built from 14 residues. CDR3 sequence (DNA): TGTGCCAGCTCACCAGGGACAGGGAATGAAAAACTGTTTTTT. Protein: CASSPGTGNEKLFF.

The chain links TRBV29-1 to TRBJ1-4; TRBD1 agrees at 10 bases. The germline CDR1 and CDR2 sequences are SQVTM and ANQGSEA. The CDR3 sequence is 12 residues long. The V gene end was trimmed by 6 bases and the J gene end by 8 bases; junction bases not matched to a gene: 3. As DNA, the CDR3 is TGCAGCGTGAAGGACAGGGGGGAAAAACTGTTTTTT. Its protein is CSVKDRGEKLFF.

V and J are TRBV27 and TRBJ1-5; D may be TRBD1 (6 bases). Trimming pared 6 bases from V and 2 bases from J, leaving 23 bases between. Germline loops: CDR1 MNHEY, CDR2 SMNVEV (reference sequence). This CDR3 comprises 18 residues. CDR3 nucleotides: TGTGCCAGCAGCTACCGGGGACAAGTAAACGTGGGCAATCAGCCCCAGCATTTT. This translates into CASSYRGQVNVGNQPQHF.

V is TRBV5-1 and J is TRBJ2-5, with 8 nucleotides matching TRBD2. CDR3 length: 14 residues. Germline lookup yields CDR1 SGHRS and CDR2 YFSETQ. The V segment lost 4 bases and the J segment 1 base; nucleotides outside the gene matches: 3. CDR3 coding DNA: TGCGCCAGCAGCGGCGGGGGGACCCAAGAGACCCAGTACTTC. Its protein is CASSGGGTQETQYF.

Here the CDR3 reads CASSLGRENEKLFF. CDR3 bases: TGTGCCAGCAGCTTAGGCCGGGAGAATGAAAAACTGTTTTTT. The chain carries TRBV7-9 and TRBJ1-4; D gene ambiguous. Between the trimmed V and J ends, which lost 1 base and 5 bases, there was a span of 8 bases. The CDR3 spans 14 residues. Germline assignment: CDR1 SEHNR and CDR2 FQNEAQ (reference sequence).

The chain combines TRBV7-2 with TRBJ1-1; D unclear. V lost 5 bases and J lost 6, with 13 bases in between. The CDR3 extends over 13 amino acids. From germline, CDR1 is SGHTA and CDR2 FQGNSA. The chain's CDR3 is CASSRNGVAEAFF. As DNA, the CDR3 is TGTGCCAGCAGCCGTAACGGGGTCGCTGAAGCTTTCTTT.

Here the CDR3 reads CASSLVLAGGPNTGELFF. In DNA, the CDR3 is TGTGCCAGCAGCTTAGTACTAGCGGGGGGCCCGAACACCGGGGAGCTGTTTTTT. This chain links TRBV7-2 with TRBJ2-2; 12 bases are shared with TRBD2. The germline CDR1 and CDR2 sequences are SGHTA and FQGNSA. The J segment lost 0 bases and the V segment lost 1 base, leaving 3 bases of the junction unmatched. This CDR3 comprises 18 residues.

V gene TRBV28 combines with J gene TRBJ2-1, with D maybe TRBD2 (6 bases). V lost 4 bases, J lost 16 bases, and 20 bases lay in between. CDR1 and CDR2 (germline): MDHEN, SYDVKM. This CDR3 spans 13 amino acids. This CDR3 reads CASSWPSGREEFF. The CDR3 DNA reads as TGTGCCAGCAGTTGGCCCTCCGGGAGAGAAGAATTCTTC.

This chain uses TRBV7-9 with TRBJ2-3, with 10 nucleotides matching TRBD2. The CDR3 consists of 16 residues. Germline V gene data show CDR1 as SEHNR and CDR2 as FQNEAQ (reference sequence). V dropped 5 bases and J dropped 6; count of bases not matched to a gene: 11. The CDR3 spells CASSPPGLARGDTQYF. The CDR3 DNA is TGTGCCAGCAGCCCTCCGGGACTAGCGCGGGGTGATACGCAGTATTTT.